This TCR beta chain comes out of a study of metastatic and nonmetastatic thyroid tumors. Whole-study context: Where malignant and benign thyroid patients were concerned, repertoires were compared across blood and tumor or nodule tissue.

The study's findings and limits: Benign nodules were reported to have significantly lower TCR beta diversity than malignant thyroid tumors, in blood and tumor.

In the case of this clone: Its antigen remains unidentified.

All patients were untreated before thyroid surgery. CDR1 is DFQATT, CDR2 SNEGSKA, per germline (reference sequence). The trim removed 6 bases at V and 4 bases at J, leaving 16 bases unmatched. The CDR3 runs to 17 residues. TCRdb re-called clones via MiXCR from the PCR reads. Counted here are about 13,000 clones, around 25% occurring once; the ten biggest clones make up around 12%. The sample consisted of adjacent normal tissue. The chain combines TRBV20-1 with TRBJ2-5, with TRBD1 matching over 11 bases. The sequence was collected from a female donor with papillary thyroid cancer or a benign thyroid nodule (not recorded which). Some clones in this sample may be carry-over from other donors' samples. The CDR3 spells CSARWTGGDERAETQYF. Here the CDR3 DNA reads TGCAGTGCCAGATGGACAGGGGGCGATGAGAGGGCAGAGACCCAGTACTTC.